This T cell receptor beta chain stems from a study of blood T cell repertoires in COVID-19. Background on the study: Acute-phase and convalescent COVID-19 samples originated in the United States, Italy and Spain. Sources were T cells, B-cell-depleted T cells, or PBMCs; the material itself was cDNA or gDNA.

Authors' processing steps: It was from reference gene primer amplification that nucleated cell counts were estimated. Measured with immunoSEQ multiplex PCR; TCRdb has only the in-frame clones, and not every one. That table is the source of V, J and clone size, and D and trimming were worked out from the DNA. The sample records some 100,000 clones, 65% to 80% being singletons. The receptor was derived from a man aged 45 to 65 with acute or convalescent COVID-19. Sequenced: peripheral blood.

The CDR3 nucleotides read TGTGCCAGTGACAACGGAGGGACGACTGAAGCTTTCTTT. Translation: CASDNGGTTEAFF. The chain uses TRBV19 and TRBJ1-1; the D gene is possibly TRBD1 (5 bases). The CDR3 runs to 13 residues. Deletions cut 8 bases from V and 5 bases from J, with 15 bases between. The germline V gene has CDR1 LNHDA and CDR2 SQIVND (reference sequence).